The 18 T cell receptor beta chains below all came from one sample that was sequenced in a study of long-term antiretroviral therapy in people with HIV. The libraries were made with immunoSEQ v3.0 at survey level. The data were produced by immunoSEQ multiplex PCR, yet TCRdb's version contains in-frame clones alone and is incomplete. The sample shows 20,000 to 25,000 clones, approximately 82% of them seen only once. This sample comprised unsorted PBMCs, obtained less than 2.5 years after starting antiretroviral therapy. These receptors were obtained from a man in his forties with HIV.

The chain recombines TRBV20-1 with TRBJ1-2; D is undetermined. The CDR3 extends over 11 amino acids. V gave up 1 base and J gave up 5 bases, with 5 bases separating them. From germline, CDR1 is DFQATT and CDR2 SNEGSKA (reference sequence). The DNA of the CDR3 is TGCAGTGCTAGAGTGGGATATGGCTACACCTTC. This sequence encodes CSARVGYGYTF.

The chain couples TRBV6-5 to TRBJ2-1, with TRBD2 matching 8 bases. Germline CDR1 and CDR2: MNHEY and SVGAGI. CDR3 size: 16 residues. J lost 7 bases, V lost 0 bases, and 8 bases had no gene match. CDR3 in amino acids: CASSYSKRELGNEQFF. The CDR3 nucleotides read TGTGCCAGCAGTTACTCGAAGCGGGAGTTGGGGAATGAGCAGTTCTTC.

The chain has TRBV9 and TRBJ2-3, with a tentative D call TRBD1 (6 bases). The V and J ends lost 0 bases and 2 bases respectively, with 7 bases between them. The CDR3 covers 14 residues. Germline loops: CDR1 SGDLS, CDR2 YYNGEE. The CDR3 reads CASSVDRATDTQYF. The CDR3 nucleotides read TGTGCCAGCAGCGTAGACAGGGCCACAGATACGCAGTATTTT.

V gene TRBV18 combines with J gene TRBJ2-7; TRBD2 aligns across 7 bases. Losses at the gene ends were 4 bases for V and 6 bases for J; bases not matched to a gene: 6. The CDR3 is made up of 13 amino acids. Germline V gene data show CDR1 as KGHSH and CDR2 as LQKENI. The chain's CDR3 is CASSRGEGFEQYF. The CDR3 DNA reads TGTGCCAGCTCACGAGGGGAGGGATTCGAGCAGTACTTC.

The gene calls are TRBV29-1 and TRBJ2-7; D is ambiguous. Between the trimmed V and J ends, which lost 4 bases and 3 bases, there was a span of 7 bases. The germline V gene has CDR1 SQVTM and CDR2 ANQGSEA. The CDR3 consists of 11 residues. The CDR3 DNA is TGCAGCGTTGTTTGGGGCTACGAGCAGTACTTC. Protein sequence: CSVVWGYEQYF.

The CDR3 region is CSVEGQLNTEAFF. The CDR3 region has the DNA TGCAGCGTTGAAGGACAGTTGAACACTGAAGCTTTCTTT. This chain links TRBV29-1 with TRBJ1-1, with D perhaps TRBD1 (5 bases). This CDR3 contains 13 residues. Trimming removed 1 base at V and 0 bases at J, with 6 bases between. Germline assignment: CDR1 SQVTM and CDR2 ANQGSEA.

This chain uses TRBV5-5 with TRBJ2-7; 10 positions agree with TRBD2. The CDR3 runs to 16 residues. The ends lost 2 bases at V and 3 bases at J; junction bases unmatched: 8. CDR1 is SGHKS and CDR2 is YYEKEE in the germline V gene (reference sequence). CDR3 residues: CASSFHLAGAGYEQYF. For the CDR3, the DNA is TGTGCCAGCAGCTTTCATCTAGCGGGGGCGGGCTACGAGCAGTACTTC.

This clone was counted a single time. The chain couples TRBV7-3 to TRBJ2-1; weak D call: TRBD2 (5 bases). Germline V gene data show CDR1 as SGHTA and CDR2 as FQGTGA. CDR3 length equals 14 residues. V lost 2 bases and J lost 8, with 13 bases in between. The CDR3 region is CASSLEGLGDEQFF. CDR3 in DNA: TGTGCCAGCAGCTTAGAGGGTCTGGGAGATGAGCAGTTCTTC.

This chain uses TRBV27 with TRBJ1-2; D possibly corresponds to TRBD1 (5 bases). The CDR3 consists of 15 residues. Germline V gene sequence: CDR1 MNHEY, CDR2 SMNVEV (reference sequence). The germline V and J ends were trimmed by 6 bases and 6 bases, with 20 bases remaining between them. CDR3 loop: CASRSLGDSYHGYTF. Written as DNA, the CDR3 is TGTGCCAGCAGGTCGTTGGGGGACTCCTATCATGGCTACACCTTC.

The V call is TRBV7-3, the J call TRBJ1-1; D remains ambiguous. Germline CDR1 reads SGHTA; CDR2 reads FQGTGA. With 5 bases removed from V and 1 base from J, the gap between germline ends came to 11 bases. CDR3 size: 14 residues. Written as DNA, the CDR3 is TGTGCCAGCAGCGAACACCGGTCGAACACTGAAGCTTTCTTT. Translated, it gives CASSEHRSNTEAFF.

This rearrangement joins TRBV5-1 to TRBJ2-1; the match to TRBD2 covers 7 bases. This CDR3 has 15 residues. The germline V gene encodes CDR1 SGHRS and CDR2 YFSETQ. With 0 bases clipped from V and 5 bases from J, the junction kept 5 bases outside the gene matches. The chain's CDR3 is CASSLVSGINNEQFF. Written as DNA, the CDR3 is TGCGCCAGCAGCTTGGTGAGCGGGATAAACAATGAGCAGTTCTTC.

V usage is TRBV6-5 and J usage is TRBJ1-2; D unclear. The CDR3 loop spans 14 amino acids. V lost 0 bases to trimming and J lost 5 bases, with 10 bases between them. Germline assignment: CDR1 MNHEY and CDR2 SVGAGI. The CDR3 nucleotides read TGTGCCAGCAGTTACTCCGACCCTTCTTATGGCTACACCTTC. Translating gives CASSYSDPSYGYTF.

This rearrangement joins TRBV6-5 to TRBJ1-5, with 7 bases fitting TRBD1. CDR1 is MNHEY and CDR2 is SVGAGI in the germline V gene. CDR3 length: 15 amino acids. V was pared by 6 bases and J by 1 base, with 6 bases of the junction left unmatched. CDR3 protein: CASSPTDRSNQPQHF. The DNA of the CDR3 is TGTGCCAGCAGCCCCACGGACAGGAGCAATCAGCCCCAGCATTTT.

The chain employs TRBV5-1 and TRBJ2-1, with D possibly TRBD2 on 5 matching bases. The CDR3 contains 16 residues. Per germline, CDR1 SGHRS and CDR2 YFSETQ. With 1 base removed from V and 0 bases from J, the gap between germline ends came to 11 bases. In DNA, the CDR3 is TGCGCCAGCAGCTTGCCCGGACGGGGCTCCTACAATGAGCAGTTCTTC. Its protein product is CASSLPGRGSYNEQFF.

The chain uses TRBV6-6 and TRBJ2-1; 9 bases map to TRBD2. The V gene's germline CDR1 is MNHNY and CDR2 SVGAGI (reference sequence). The V segment lost 8 bases and the J segment 5 bases; nucleotides outside the gene matches: 7. The CDR3 runs 14 residues. In DNA form, the CDR3 reads TGTGCCAGCTATCTAGCGGGAATTAACAATGAGCAGTTCTTC. It translates to CASYLAGINNEQFF.

This clone has only a few counts. The rearrangement links TRBV29-1 to TRBJ1-2; perhaps TRBD1 as D (6 bases). Germline CDR1 SQVTM, CDR2 ANQGSEA. The CDR3 is made up of 13 amino acids. Trimming took 4 bases from V and 4 from J, leaving 13 bases between them. In DNA, the CDR3 is TGCAGCGTTGCCACAGGGCGGGGCTATGGCTACACCTTC. It translates to CSVATGRGYGYTF. The full variable domain, with the rest looked up from reference TRBV29-1 and TRBJ1-2, is SAVISQKPSRDICQRGTSLTIQCQVDSQVTMMFWYRQQPGQSLTLIATANQGSEATYESGFVIDKFPISRPNLTFSTLTVSNMSPEDSSIYLCSVATGRGYGYTFGSGTRLTVV.

V usage is TRBV27 and J usage is TRBJ2-1, with TRBD2 matching 10 bases. The CDR3 loop spans 15 amino acids. Losses at the gene ends were 2 bases for V and 9 bases for J; bases not matched to a gene: 7. Per germline, CDR1 MNHEY and CDR2 SMNVEV (reference sequence). The DNA of the CDR3 is TGTGCCAGCAGTTTAATTGCTAGCGGGAGTGCTGAGCAGTTCTTC. It codes for CASSLIASGSAEQFF.

V is TRBV7-3 and J is TRBJ2-1, with 8 nucleotides matching TRBD2. CDR3 length: 13 amino acids. Germline V gives CDR1 SGHTA, CDR2 FQGTGA. The ends lost 5 bases at V and 9 bases at J; junction bases unmatched: 6. For the CDR3, the DNA is TGTGCCAGCAGCGCCGGCCGGGGGGGTGAGCAGTTCTTC. It codes for CASSAGRGGEQFF.